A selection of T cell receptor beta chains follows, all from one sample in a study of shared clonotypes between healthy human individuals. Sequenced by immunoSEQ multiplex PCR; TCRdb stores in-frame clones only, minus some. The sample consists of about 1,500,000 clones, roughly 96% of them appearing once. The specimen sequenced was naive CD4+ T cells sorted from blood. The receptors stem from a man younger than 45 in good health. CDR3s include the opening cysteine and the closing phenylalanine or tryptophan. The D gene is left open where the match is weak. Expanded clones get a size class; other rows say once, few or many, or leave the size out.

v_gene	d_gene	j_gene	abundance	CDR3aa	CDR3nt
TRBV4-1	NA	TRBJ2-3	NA	CASSPWGGSTDTQYF	TGCGCCAGCAGCCCCTGGGGCGGAAGCACAGATACGCAGTATTTT
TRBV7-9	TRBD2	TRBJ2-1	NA	CASTAGDLGYEQFF	TGTGCCAGCACCGCGGGAGATCTGGGCTATGAGCAGTTCTTC
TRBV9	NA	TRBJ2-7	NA	CASSVAPGSSYEQYF	TGTGCCAGCAGCGTAGCTCCAGGCAGCTCCTACGAGCAGTACTTC
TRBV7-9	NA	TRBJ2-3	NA	CASSTGTPGPADTQYF	TGTGCCAGCAGCACAGGGACTCCAGGGCCAGCAGATACGCAGTATTTT
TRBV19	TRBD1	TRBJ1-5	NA	CASKDRGYQPQHF	TGTGCCAGTAAAGACAGGGGGTATCAGCCCCAGCATTTT
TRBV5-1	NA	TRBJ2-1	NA	CASSPTGSSYNEQFF	TGCGCCAGCAGCCCCACAGGGAGCTCCTACAATGAGCAGTTCTTC
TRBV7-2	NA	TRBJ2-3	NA	CASSSERLTDTQYF	TGTGCCAGCAGCTCAGAGAGGCTTACAGATACGCAGTATTTT
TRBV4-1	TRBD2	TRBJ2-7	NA	CASSHGLAALDEQYF	TGCGCCAGCAGCCATGGACTAGCAGCCCTGGATGAGCAGTACTTC
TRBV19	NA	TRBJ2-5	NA	CASSFTLLISRETQYF	TGTGCCAGTAGTTTTACCCTCCTAATCTCTCGGGAGACCCAGTACTTC
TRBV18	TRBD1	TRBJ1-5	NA	CASSPPGDRGNQPQHF	TGTGCCAGCTCACCACCGGGGGACAGAGGCAATCAGCCCCAGCATTTT
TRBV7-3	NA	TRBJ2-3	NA	CASSLGTVDTDTQYF	TGTGCCAGCAGCTTAGGGACGGTAGACACAGATACGCAGTATTTT
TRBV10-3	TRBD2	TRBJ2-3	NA	CAIKPTSGGSTDTQYF	TGTGCCATCAAGCCGACTAGCGGGGGAAGCACAGATACGCAGTATTTT
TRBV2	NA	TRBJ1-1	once	CASKRGRDTEAFF	TGTGCCAGCAAACGGGGTCGGGACACTGAAGCTTTCTTT
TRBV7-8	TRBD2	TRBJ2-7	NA	CASSLKREGLNEQYF	TGTGCCAGCAGCTTAAAGCGGGAGGGCCTAAACGAGCAGTACTTC
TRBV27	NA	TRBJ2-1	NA	CASSTPPSNEQFF	TGTGCCAGCAGTACCCCTCCTAGCAATGAGCAGTTCTTC
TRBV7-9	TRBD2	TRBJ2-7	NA	CASSSREGSQEQYF	TGTGCCAGCAGCTCGAGGGAGGGGTCTCAAGAGCAGTACTTC
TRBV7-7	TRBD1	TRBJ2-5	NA	CASSPDRGQETQYF	TGTGCCAGCAGCCCAGACAGGGGTCAAGAGACCCAGTACTTC
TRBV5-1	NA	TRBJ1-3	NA	CASSFGSQMGNTIYF	TGCGCCAGCAGCTTTGGGTCGCAGATGGGAAACACCATATATTTT
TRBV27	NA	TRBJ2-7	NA	CASSWRVGNEQYF	TGTGCCAGCAGTTGGCGAGTTGGGAACGAGCAGTACTTC
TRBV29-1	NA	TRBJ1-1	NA	CSVRDLGRTEAFF	TGCAGCGTCAGGGATCTGGGGCGCACTGAAGCTTTCTTT
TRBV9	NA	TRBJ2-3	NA	CASSFGTSTDTQYF	TGTGCCAGCAGCTTCGGGACTAGCACAGATACGCAGTATTTT
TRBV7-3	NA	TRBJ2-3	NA	CASSSFGTDTQYF	TGTGCCAGCAGCTCTTTCGGCACAGATACGCAGTATTTT
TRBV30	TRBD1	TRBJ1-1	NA	CAWSARQGMNTEAFF	TGTGCCTGGAGTGCTAGACAGGGGATGAACACTGAAGCTTTCTTT
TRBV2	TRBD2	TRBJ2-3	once	CASSGERGDVADTQYF	TGTGCCAGCAGTGGAGAACGGGGGGACGTCGCAGATACGCAGTATTTT
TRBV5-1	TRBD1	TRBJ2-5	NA	CASSVQGEETQYF	TGCGCCAGCAGCGTACAGGGGGAAGAGACCCAGTACTTC
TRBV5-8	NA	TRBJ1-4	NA	CASSLPGHRLEKLFF	TGTGCCAGCAGCTTGCCGGGACACCGCCTTGAAAAACTGTTTTTT
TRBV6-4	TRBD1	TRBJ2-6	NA	CASSDSYRGRLFGANVLTF	TGTGCCAGCAGTGACTCCTACAGGGGCCGCCTTTTTGGGGCCAACGTCCTGACTTTC
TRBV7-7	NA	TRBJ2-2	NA	CASRKETTNTGELFF	TGTGCTAGCCGAAAGGAAACTACGAACACCGGGGAGCTGTTTTTT
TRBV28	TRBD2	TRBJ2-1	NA	CASGLAGDANEQFF	TGTGCCAGCGGGTTGGCGGGAGACGCTAATGAGCAGTTCTTC
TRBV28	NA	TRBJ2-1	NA	CASSLGARVSQFF	TGTGCCAGCAGTTTGGGCGCACGGGTCTCGCAGTTCTTC
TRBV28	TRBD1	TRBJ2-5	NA	CASRASPGQGSETQYF	TGTGCCAGCAGGGCCTCACCGGGACAGGGATCGGAGACCCAGTACTTC
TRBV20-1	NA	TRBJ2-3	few	CSARITDTQYF	TGCAGTGCTAGAATCACAGATACGCAGTATTTT
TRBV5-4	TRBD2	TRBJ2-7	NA	CASSRLGGSSYEQYF	TGTGCCAGCAGCCGACTGGGGGGGAGCTCCTACGAGCAGTACTTC
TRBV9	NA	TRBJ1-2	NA	CASSVRTDLSGYTF	TGTGCCAGCAGCGTCCGGACAGACCTAAGTGGCTACACCTTC
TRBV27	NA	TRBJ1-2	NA	CASGRPGVTNYGYTF	TGTGCCAGCGGTCGTCCTGGTGTTACTAACTATGGCTACACCTTC
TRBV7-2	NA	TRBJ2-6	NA	CASSLASFKTF	TGTGCCAGCAGCTTAGCTTCGTTCAAGACTTTC
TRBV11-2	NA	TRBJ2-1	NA	CASSLDAEYNEQFF	TGTGCCAGCAGCTTAGACGCGGAGTACAATGAGCAGTTCTTC
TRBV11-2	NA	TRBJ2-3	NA	CASSLDSYNTDTQYF	TGTGCCAGCAGCTTAGACAGTTACAACACAGATACGCAGTATTTT
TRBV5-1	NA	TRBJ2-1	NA	CASSLVGGGAGEQFF	TGCGCCAGCAGCTTGGTTGGTGGTGGGGCGGGTGAGCAGTTCTTC
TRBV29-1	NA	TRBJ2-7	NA	CSVSGGSSYEQYF	TGCAGCGTTAGCGGAGGCTCCTCCTACGAGCAGTACTTC
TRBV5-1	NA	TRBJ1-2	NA	CASSPREGRTPYGYTF	TGCGCCAGCAGCCCCCGCGAGGGGAGGACCCCCTATGGCTACACCTTC
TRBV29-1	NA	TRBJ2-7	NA	CSVLGVPSHSYEQYF	TGCAGCGTCCTGGGGGTCCCCAGTCATTCCTACGAGCAGTACTTC
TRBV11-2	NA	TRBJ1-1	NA	CASRLKGGGNTEAFF	TGTGCCAGCAGATTAAAGGGGGGTGGAAACACTGAAGCTTTCTTT
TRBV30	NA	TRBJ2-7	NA	CAWSPSFYEQYF	TGTGCCTGGAGTCCCTCTTTCTACGAGCAGTACTTC
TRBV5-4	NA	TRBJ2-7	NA	CASSSPQVSEQYF	TGTGCCAGCAGCTCCCCTCAAGTGTCCGAGCAGTACTTC
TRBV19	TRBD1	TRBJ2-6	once	CASSRTGPNFSGANVLTF	TGTGCCAGTAGTAGGACAGGGCCGAACTTTTCTGGGGCCAACGTCCTGACTTTC
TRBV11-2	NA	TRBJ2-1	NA	CASTHGILRNEQFF	TGTGCCAGCACCCATGGGATCCTGAGGAATGAGCAGTTCTTC
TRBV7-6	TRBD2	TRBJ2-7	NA	CASSSGTSGRVYEQYF	TGTGCCAGCAGCTCCGGGACTAGCGGGAGAGTTTACGAGCAGTACTTC
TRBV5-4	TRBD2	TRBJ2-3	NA	CASSWPPGGLALTDTQYF	TGTGCCAGCAGCTGGCCCCCGGGGGGACTAGCTTTGACAGATACGCAGTATTTT
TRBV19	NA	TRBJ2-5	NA	CASSPRLNTETQYF	TGTGCCAGTAGTCCCCGTCTCAACACGGAGACCCAGTACTTC